This T cell receptor (beta chain) was captured in a study of cytomegalovirus exposure and HLA in healthy donors. Study information: Genotyping showed around 80% of roughly 400 donors falling in the Caucasian-associated ancestry cluster.

The PCR made use of 60 Vbeta and 13 Jbeta primers. Repertoires were generated with immunoSEQ multiplex PCR, while TCRdb's copy carries only in-frame clones and drops some. The sample shows 90,000 to 100,000 clones, under 85% of them seen only once. Details on this clone: Its antigen is unknown.

The CDR3 has 16 amino acids. Germline V gene data show CDR1 as MNHNY and CDR2 as SVGAGI (reference sequence). Trimming stripped 0 bases from V and 0 bases from J, with 9 bases between. General observations from the study: Productive rates of about 90% or about 30% were seen for most TCR beta V segments in an earlier analysis. Cytomegalovirus-associated TCR beta chains were listed, numbering 164. An analysis that was carried out later associated some 17,000 TCR beta sequences with HLA alleles at 0.05 false discovery rate.

The gene calls are TRBV6-6 and TRBJ1-3; D may be TRBD1 (5 bases). This receptor was obtained from a man aged 35 to 55 in good health and CMV-seronegative. The sequenced sample consisted of PBMCs. In DNA form, the CDR3 reads TGTGCCAGCAGTTACTCGCAGGGTTTCTCTGGAAACACCATATATTTT. Translating it yields CASSYSQGFSGNTIYF.